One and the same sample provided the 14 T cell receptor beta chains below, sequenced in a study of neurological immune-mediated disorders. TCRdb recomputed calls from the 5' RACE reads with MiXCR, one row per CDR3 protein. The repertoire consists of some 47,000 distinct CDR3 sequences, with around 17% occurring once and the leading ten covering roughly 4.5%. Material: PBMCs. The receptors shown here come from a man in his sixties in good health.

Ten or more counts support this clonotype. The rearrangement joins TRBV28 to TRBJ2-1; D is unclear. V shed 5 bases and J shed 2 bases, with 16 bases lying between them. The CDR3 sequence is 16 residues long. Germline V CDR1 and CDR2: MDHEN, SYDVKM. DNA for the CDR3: TGTGCCAGCAGTCCCGGGTCTCGCGGCCCCTACAATGAGCAGTTCTTC. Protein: CASSPGSRGPYNEQFF.

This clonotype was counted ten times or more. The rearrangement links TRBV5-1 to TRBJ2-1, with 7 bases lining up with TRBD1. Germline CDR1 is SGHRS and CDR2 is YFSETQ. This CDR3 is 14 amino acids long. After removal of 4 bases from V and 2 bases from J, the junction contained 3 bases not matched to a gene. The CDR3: CASSEGAAYNEQFF. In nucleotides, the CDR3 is TGCGCCAGCAGCGAGGGGGCAGCCTACAATGAGCAGTTCTTC.

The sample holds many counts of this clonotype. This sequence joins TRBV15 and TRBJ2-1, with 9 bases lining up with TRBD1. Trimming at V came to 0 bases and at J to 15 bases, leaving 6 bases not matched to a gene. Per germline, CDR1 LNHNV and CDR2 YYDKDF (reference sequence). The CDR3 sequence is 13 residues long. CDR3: CATSRDGTGSAFF. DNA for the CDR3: TGTGCCACCAGCAGAGACGGGACAGGGTCCGCGTTCTTC.

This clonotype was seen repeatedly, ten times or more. The CDR3 coding sequence is TGCGCCAGCGGAGGAGGGGGCCGAAACGAGCAGTACTTC. This translates into CASGGGGRNEQYF. J is TRBJ2-7 and V is TRBV5-1; a possible D gene is TRBD1 (7 bases). This CDR3 spans 13 amino acids. CDR1 and CDR2 from the germline V gene are SGHRS and YFSETQ. V lost 7 bases and J lost 5, with 16 bases in between.

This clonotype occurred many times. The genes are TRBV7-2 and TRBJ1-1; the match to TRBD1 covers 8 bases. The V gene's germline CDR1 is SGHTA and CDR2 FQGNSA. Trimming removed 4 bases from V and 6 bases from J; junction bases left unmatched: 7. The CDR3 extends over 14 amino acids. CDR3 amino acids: CASSSQGAGAEAFF. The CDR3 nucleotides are TGTGCCAGCAGCTCCCAGGGGGCCGGCGCTGAAGCTTTCTTT.

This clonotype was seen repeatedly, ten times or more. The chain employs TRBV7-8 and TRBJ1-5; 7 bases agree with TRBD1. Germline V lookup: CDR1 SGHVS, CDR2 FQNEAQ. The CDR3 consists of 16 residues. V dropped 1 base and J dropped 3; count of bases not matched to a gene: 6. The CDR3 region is CASSLGRDSFNQPQHF. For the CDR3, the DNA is TGTGCCAGCAGCTTAGGCCGGGACAGCTTCAATCAGCCCCAGCATTTT.

The CDR3 reads CANPLPSVSYEQYF. CDR3 bases: TGTGCCAACCCCTTGCCTAGCGTCTCCTACGAGCAGTACTTC. The rearrangement links TRBV27 to TRBJ2-7; possibly TRBD2 for D (6 bases). Germline V CDR1 and CDR2: MNHEY, SMNVEV (reference sequence). V was cut by 10 bases and J by 0 bases, with 16 bases left in between. The CDR3 contains 14 residues.

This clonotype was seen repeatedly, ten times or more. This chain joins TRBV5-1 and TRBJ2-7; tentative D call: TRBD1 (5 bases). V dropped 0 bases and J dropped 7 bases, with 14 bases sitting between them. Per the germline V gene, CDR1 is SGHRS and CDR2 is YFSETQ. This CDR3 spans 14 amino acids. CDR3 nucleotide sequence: TGCGCCAGCAGCTTGGGCAGGGTCCCATCAGAGCAGTACTTC. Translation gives CASSLGRVPSEQYF.

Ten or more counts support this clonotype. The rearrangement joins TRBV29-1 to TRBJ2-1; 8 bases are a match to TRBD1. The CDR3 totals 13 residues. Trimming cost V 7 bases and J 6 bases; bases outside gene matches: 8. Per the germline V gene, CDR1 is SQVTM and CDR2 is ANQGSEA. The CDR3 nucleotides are TGCAGCGCTTTGACGGGGACAGGCAATGAGCAGTTCTTC. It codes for CSALTGTGNEQFF.

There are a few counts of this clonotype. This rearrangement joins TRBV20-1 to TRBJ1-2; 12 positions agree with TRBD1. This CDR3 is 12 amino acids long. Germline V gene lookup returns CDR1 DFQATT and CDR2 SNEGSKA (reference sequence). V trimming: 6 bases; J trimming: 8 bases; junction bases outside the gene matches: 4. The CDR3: CSARDRGLGYTF. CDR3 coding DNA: TGCAGTGCCAGGGACAGGGGGCTCGGCTACACCTTC.

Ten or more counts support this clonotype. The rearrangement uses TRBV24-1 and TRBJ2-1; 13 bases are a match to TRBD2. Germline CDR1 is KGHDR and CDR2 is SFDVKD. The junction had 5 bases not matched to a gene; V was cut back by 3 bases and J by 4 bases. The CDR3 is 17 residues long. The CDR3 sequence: CATSDTSGRGLYNEQFF. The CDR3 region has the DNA TGTGCCACCAGTGATACTAGCGGGAGGGGCTTATACAATGAGCAGTTCTTC.

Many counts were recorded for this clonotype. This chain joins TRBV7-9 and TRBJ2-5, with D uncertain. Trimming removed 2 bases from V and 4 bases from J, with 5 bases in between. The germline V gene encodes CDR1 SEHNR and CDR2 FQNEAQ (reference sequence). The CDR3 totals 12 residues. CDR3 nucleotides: TGTGCCAGCAGCTTAATCGGAGAGACCCAGTACTTC. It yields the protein CASSLIGETQYF.

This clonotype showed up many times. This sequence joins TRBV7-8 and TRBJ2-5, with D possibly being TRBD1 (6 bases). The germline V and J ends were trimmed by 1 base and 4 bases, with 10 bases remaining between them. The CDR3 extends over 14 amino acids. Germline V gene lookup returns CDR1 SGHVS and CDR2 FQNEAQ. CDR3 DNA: TGTGCCAGCAGCTTAGGGACAGCGATAGAGACCCAGTACTTC. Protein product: CASSLGTAIETQYF.

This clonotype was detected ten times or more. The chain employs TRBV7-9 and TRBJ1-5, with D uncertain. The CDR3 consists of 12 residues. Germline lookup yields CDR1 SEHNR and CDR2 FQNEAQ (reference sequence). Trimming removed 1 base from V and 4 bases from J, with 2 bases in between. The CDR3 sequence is CASSLGNQPQHF. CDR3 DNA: TGTGCCAGCAGCTTAGGGAATCAGCCCCAGCATTTT.